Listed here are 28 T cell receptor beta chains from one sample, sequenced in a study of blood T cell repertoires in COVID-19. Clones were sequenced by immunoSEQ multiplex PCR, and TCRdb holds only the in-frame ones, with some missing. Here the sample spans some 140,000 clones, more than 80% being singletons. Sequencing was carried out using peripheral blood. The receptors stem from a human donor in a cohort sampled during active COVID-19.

This CDR3 is CASSISSVGAGAGNTIYF. CDR3 coding DNA: TGTGCCAGTAGTATCTCTTCGGTTGGTGCAGGGGCTGGAAACACCATATATTTT. The V gene is TRBV19, the J gene TRBJ1-3; D is perhaps TRBD1 (6 bases). The CDR3 spans 18 residues. Germline V lookup: CDR1 LNHDA, CDR2 SQIVND (reference sequence). Trimming took off 3 bases at V and 2 bases at J, with 20 bases between the two ends.

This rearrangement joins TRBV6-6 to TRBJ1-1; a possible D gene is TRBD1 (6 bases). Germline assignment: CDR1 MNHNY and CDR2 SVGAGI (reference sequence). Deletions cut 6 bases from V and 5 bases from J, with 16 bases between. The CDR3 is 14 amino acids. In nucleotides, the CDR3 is TGTGCCAGCAGGCCGGACAGACCGAGTACTGAAGCTTTCTTT. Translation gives CASRPDRPSTEAFF.

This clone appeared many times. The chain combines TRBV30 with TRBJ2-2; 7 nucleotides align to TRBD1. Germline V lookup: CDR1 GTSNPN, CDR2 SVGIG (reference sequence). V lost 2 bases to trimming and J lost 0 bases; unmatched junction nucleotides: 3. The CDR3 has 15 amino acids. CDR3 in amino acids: CAWSTGVANTGELFF. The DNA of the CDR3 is TGTGCCTGGAGTACAGGGGTGGCGAACACCGGGGAGCTGTTTTTT.

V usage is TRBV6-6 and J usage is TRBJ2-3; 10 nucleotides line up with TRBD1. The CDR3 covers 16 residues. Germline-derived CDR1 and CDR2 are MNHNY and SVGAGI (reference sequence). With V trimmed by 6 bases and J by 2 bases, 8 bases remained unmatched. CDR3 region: CASSPTGQGDTDTQYF. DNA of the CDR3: TGTGCCAGCAGCCCTACTGGACAGGGGGACACAGATACGCAGTATTTT.

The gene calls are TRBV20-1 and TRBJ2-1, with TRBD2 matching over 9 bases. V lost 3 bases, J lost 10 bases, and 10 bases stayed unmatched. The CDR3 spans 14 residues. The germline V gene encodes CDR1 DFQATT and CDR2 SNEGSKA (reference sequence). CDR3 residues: CSASGGGGFGEQFF. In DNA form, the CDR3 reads TGCAGTGCTAGTGGCGGGGGGGGATTCGGAGAGCAGTTCTTC.

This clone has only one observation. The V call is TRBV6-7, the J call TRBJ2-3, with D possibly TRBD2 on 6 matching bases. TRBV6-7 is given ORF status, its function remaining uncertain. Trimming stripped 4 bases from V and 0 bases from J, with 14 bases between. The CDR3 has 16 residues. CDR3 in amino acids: CASSSRDSTSTDTQYF. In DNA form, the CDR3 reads TGTGCCAGCAGTTCTCGGGACTCTACCAGCACAGATACGCAGTATTTT.

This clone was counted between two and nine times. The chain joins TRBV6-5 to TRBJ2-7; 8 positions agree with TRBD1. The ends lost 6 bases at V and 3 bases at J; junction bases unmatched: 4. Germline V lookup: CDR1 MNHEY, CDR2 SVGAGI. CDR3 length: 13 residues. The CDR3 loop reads CASRPGTGYEQYV. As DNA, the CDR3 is TGTGCCAGCAGACCCGGGACAGGCTACGAGCAGTACGTC.

The CDR3 region has the DNA TGTGCCAGCAGCCGAAGTCCGGGGGATACGCAGTATTTT. It specifies CASSRSPGDTQYF. The chain carries TRBV7-3 and TRBJ2-3, with D tentatively TRBD2 (5 bases). The CDR3 covers 13 residues. CDR1 is SGHTA, CDR2 FQGTGA, per germline. Trimming pared 5 bases from V and 6 bases from J, leaving 12 bases between.

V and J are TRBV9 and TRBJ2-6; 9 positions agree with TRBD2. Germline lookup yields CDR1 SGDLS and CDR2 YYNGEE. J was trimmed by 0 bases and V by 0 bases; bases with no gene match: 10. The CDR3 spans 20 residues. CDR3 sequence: CASSVVASGEITSGANVLTF. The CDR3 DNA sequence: TGTGCCAGCAGCGTAGTGGCTAGCGGGGAGATAACCTCTGGGGCCAACGTCCTGACTTTC.

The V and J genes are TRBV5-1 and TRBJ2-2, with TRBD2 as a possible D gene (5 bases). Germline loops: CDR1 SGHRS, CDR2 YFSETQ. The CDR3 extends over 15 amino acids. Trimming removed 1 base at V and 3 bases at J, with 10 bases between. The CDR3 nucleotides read TGCGCCAGCAGCTTGAAACGGGATCACACCGGGGAGCTGTTTTTT. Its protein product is CASSLKRDHTGELFF. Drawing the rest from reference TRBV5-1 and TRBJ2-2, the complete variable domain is KAGVTQTPRYLIKTRGQQVTLSCSPISGHRSVSWYQQTPGQGLQFLFEYFSETQRNKGNFPGRFSGRQFSNSRSEMNVSTLELGDSALYLCASSLKRDHTGELFFGEGSRLTVL.

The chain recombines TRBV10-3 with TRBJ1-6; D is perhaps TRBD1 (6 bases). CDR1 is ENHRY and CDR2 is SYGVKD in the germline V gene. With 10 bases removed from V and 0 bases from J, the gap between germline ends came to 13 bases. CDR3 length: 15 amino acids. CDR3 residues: CATAGDSSYNSPLHF. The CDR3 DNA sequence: TGTGCCACCGCAGGGGATAGCTCCTATAATTCACCCCTCCACTTT.

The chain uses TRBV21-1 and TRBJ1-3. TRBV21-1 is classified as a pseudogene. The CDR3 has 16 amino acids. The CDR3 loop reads CASSKAHGGEGNTIYF. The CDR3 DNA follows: TGTGCCAGCAGCAAAGCGCACGGGGGGGAAGGAAACACCATATATTTT.

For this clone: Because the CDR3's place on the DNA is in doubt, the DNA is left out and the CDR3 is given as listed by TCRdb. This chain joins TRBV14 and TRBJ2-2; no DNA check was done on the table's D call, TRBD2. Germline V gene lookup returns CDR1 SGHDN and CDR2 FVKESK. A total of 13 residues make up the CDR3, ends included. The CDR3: CASSLFGAGELFF.

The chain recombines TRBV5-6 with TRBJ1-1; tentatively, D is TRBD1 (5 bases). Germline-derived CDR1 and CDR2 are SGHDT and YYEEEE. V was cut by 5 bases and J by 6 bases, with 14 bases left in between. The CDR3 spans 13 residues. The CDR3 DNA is TGTGCCAGCAGAGTAACCGGGACTTCTGAAGCTTTCTTT. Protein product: CASRVTGTSEAFF.

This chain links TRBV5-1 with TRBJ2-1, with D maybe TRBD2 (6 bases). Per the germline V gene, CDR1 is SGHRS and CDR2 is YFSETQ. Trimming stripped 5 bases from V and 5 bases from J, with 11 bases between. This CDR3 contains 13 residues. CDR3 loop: CASRWGGDNEQFF. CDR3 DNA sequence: TGCGCCAGCAGGTGGGGCGGGGACAATGAGCAGTTCTTC.

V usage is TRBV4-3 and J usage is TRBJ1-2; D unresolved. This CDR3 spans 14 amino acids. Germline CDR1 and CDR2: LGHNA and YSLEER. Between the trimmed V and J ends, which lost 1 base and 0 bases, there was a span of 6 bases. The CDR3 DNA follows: TGCGCCAGCAGCCAAGGAACTACTAACTATGGCTACACCTTC. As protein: CASSQGTTNYGYTF.

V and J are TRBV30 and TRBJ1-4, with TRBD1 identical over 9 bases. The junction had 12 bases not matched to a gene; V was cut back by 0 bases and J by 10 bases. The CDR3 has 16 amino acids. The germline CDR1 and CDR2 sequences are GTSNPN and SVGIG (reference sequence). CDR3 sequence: CAWSVQGAQEVGKLFF. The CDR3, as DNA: TGTGCCTGGAGTGTACAGGGGGCGCAGGAAGTTGGAAAACTGTTTTTT.

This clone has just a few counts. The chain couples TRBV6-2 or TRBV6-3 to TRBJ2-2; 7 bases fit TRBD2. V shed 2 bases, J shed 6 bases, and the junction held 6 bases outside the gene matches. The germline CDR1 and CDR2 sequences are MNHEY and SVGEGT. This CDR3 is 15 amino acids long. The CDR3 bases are TGTGCCAGCAGTTACGAGGCAGGGAGGGCCGGGGAGCTGTTTTTT. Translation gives CASSYEAGRAGELFF.

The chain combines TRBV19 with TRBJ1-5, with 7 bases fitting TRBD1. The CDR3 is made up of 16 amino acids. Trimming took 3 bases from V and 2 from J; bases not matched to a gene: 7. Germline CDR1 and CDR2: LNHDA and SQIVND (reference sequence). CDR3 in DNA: TGTGCCAGTAGTATTCTACAGGGGTCGGGCAATCAGCCCCAGCATTTT. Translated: CASSILQGSGNQPQHF.

The CDR3 DNA is TGTGCCAGCAGTCCCCGGACAGGGACTAACTATGGCTACACCTTC. It is translated as CASSPRTGTNYGYTF. The chain carries TRBV27 and TRBJ1-2, with 8 bases matching TRBD1. The CDR3 runs 15 residues. Germline CDR1 and CDR2: MNHEY and SMNVEV (reference sequence). The trim removed 5 bases at V and 0 bases at J, leaving 5 bases unmatched.

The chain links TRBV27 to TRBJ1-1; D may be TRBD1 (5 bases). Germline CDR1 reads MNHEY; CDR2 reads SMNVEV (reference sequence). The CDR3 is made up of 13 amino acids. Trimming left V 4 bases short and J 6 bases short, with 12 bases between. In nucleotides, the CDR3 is TGTGCCAGCAGTTCAAGGGGCTTAGCTGAAGCTTTCTTT. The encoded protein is CASSSRGLAEAFF.

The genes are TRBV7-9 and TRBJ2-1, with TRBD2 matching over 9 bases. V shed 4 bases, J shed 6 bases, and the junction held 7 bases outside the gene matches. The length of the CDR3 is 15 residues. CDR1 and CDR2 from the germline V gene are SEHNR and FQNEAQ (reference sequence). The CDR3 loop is CASSSSGGLTNEQFF. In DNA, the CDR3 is TGTGCCAGCAGCTCAAGCGGGGGGCTTACCAATGAGCAGTTCTTC.

CDR3 in amino acids: CASRAGRGYNEQFF. The CDR3 DNA sequence: TGTGCCAGCAGGGCCGGCAGGGGCTACAATGAGCAGTTCTTC. The chain joins TRBV27 to TRBJ2-1; D perhaps matches TRBD1 (6 bases). This CDR3 contains 14 residues. V lost 6 bases, J lost 3 bases, and 12 bases lay in between. The germline V gene has CDR1 MNHEY and CDR2 SMNVEV (reference sequence).

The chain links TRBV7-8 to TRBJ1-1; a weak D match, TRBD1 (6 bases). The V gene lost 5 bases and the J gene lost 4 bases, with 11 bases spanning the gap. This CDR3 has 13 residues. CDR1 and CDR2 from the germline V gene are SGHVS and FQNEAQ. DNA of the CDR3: TGTGCCAGCAGCCCTGGGACACGCACTGAAGCTTTCTTT. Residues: CASSPGTRTEAFF.

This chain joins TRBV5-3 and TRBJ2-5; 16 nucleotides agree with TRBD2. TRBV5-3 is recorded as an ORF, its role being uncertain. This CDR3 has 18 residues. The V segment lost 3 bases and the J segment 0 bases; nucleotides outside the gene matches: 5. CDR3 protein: CARSSRGTSGGDQETQYF. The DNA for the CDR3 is TGTGCCAGAAGCTCCCGCGGGACTAGCGGGGGGGACCAAGAGACCCAGTACTTC.

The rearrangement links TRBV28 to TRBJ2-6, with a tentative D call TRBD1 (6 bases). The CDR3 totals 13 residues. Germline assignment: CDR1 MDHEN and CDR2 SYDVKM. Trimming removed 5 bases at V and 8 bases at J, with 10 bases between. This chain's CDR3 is CASSPDRSNVLTF. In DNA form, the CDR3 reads TGTGCCAGCAGTCCCGACAGGTCCAACGTCCTGACTTTC.

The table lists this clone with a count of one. CDR3 amino acids: CASTGGGLRFF. The DNA for the CDR3 is TGTGCCAGTACTGGGGGCGGCCTTCGGTTCTTC. The V call is TRBV19, the J call TRBJ2-1; tentatively, D is TRBD1 (6 bases). Per the germline V gene, CDR1 is LNHDA and CDR2 is SQIVND (reference sequence). V lost 7 bases and J 15 bases, leaving 16 bases between the germline ends. This CDR3 comprises 11 residues.

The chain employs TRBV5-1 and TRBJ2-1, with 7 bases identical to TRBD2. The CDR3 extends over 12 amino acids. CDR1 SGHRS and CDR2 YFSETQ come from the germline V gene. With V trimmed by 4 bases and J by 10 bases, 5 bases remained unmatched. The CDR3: CASSVSSGEQFF. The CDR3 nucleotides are TGCGCCAGCAGCGTTTCTAGCGGAGAGCAGTTCTTC.